The 23 T cell receptor beta chains below all came from one sample that was sequenced in a study of blood T cell repertoires in COVID-19. The repertoire was sequenced with immunoSEQ multiplex PCR; TCRdb's copy has only in-frame clones and lacks some. The repertoire has some 270,000 clones, roughly 84% of them found once; the top ten carry 1.5%. The sequenced material came from peripheral blood. The receptors were gathered from a woman aged 40 to 55 who had recovered from COVID-19.

This sequence joins TRBV5-1 and TRBJ2-3, with D perhaps matching TRBD1 (6 bases). CDR1 is SGHRS and CDR2 is YFSETQ in the germline V gene. V was pared by 4 bases and J by 4 bases, with 19 bases between. The CDR3 has 16 amino acids. The CDR3 DNA follows: TGCGCCAGCAGCCCCACAGGGTATAAGGGCGCAGATACGCAGTATTTT. Translation: CASSPTGYKGADTQYF.

This clone was seen a single time. This sequence joins TRBV7-2 and TRBJ1-1; 8 bases match TRBD1. Germline V CDR1 and CDR2: SGHTA, FQGNSA. The CDR3 has 15 residues. Trimming removed 5 bases from V and 1 base from J; junction bases left unmatched: 6. In DNA, the CDR3 is TGTGCCAGCAGCCAGTGGGACAGGCCGAACACTGAAGCTTTCTTT. Its protein product is CASSQWDRPNTEAFF.

In this sample, this clone turned up a few times. CDR3 DNA sequence: TGCGCCAGCAGCTCGCTAGCGGGGGGCCGTCTCGGGGAGCTGTTTTTT. Amino acid sequence: CASSSLAGGRLGELFF. The chain recombines TRBV5-1 with TRBJ2-2, with 11 bases that match TRBD2. The germline CDR1 and CDR2 sequences are SGHRS and YFSETQ. The CDR3 runs 16 residues. Trimming took 3 bases from V and 7 from J; bases not matched to a gene: 8.

The chain uses TRBV29-1 and TRBJ2-5; unclear D gene. Germline CDR1 is SQVTM and CDR2 is ANQGSEA. The CDR3 runs 11 residues. Trimming removed 7 bases from V and 2 bases from J, with 8 bases in between. CDR3 DNA: TGCAGCGCGACACAGCAAGAGACCCAGTACTTC. Its protein is CSATQQETQYF.

The chain links TRBV3-1 (or the pseudogene TRBV3-2) to TRBJ2-4; D remains unclear. The CDR3 has 14 amino acids. The germline CDR1 and CDR2 sequences are LGHDT and YNNKEL (reference sequence). Trimming removed 0 bases from V and 6 bases from J, with 9 bases in between. In nucleotides, the CDR3 is TGTGCCAGCAGCCAAGATTCGTCAGGAAACATTCAGTACTTC. This encodes CASSQDSSGNIQYF.

The chain employs TRBV28 and TRBJ2-7; 7 bases match TRBD2. The CDR3 consists of 14 residues. Germline V CDR1 and CDR2: MDHEN, SYDVKM. The V gene end was trimmed by 3 bases and the J gene end by 0 bases; junction bases not matched to a gene: 2. Here the CDR3 reads CASSLGGDSYEQYF. For the CDR3, the DNA is TGTGCCAGCAGTTTGGGGGGGGACTCCTACGAGCAGTACTTC. Complete variable domain (other parts from reference TRBV28 and TRBJ2-7): DVKVTQSSRYLVKRTGEKVFLECVQDMDHENMFWYRQDPGLGLRLIYFSYDVKMKEKGDIPEGYSVSREKKERFSLILESASTNQTSMYLCASSLGGDSYEQYFGPGTRLTVT.

This clone was seen a single time. The gene calls are TRBV18 and TRBJ1-1; D perhaps matches TRBD1 (5 bases). V was cut by 3 bases and J by 4 bases, with 18 bases left in between. The CDR3 contains 16 residues. Germline V lookup: CDR1 KGHSH, CDR2 LQKENI. The CDR3 spells CASSPQGDRPSTEAFF. The CDR3 DNA reads as TGTGCCAGCTCACCCCAAGGAGACAGACCCAGCACTGAAGCTTTCTTT.

The V call is TRBV7-6, the J call TRBJ2-5; tentatively, D is TRBD1 (5 bases). CDR1 is SGHVS and CDR2 is FNYEAQ in the germline V gene. Trimming stripped 3 bases from V and 5 bases from J, with 16 bases between. There are 15 residues in the CDR3. The CDR3 loop reads CASSLNPKDMETQYF. In nucleotides, the CDR3 is TGTGCCAGCAGCTTGAACCCGAAGGACATGGAGACCCAGTACTTC.

This chain links TRBV5-1 with TRBJ2-3; tentative D call: TRBD1 (5 bases). Germline-derived CDR1 and CDR2 are SGHRS and YFSETQ. CDR3 length: 13 residues. V was cut by 5 bases and J by 5 bases, with 12 bases left in between. The CDR3 nucleotides are TGCGCCAGCAGACAGGCCCAGGAAGATACGCAGTATTTT. Residues: CASRQAQEDTQYF.

The V and J genes are TRBV6-5 and TRBJ1-3; D is unresolved. V gave up 10 bases and J gave up 4 bases, with 17 bases separating them. This CDR3 is built from 14 residues. Germline assignment: CDR1 MNHEY and CDR2 SVGAGI. As DNA, the CDR3 is TGTGCCATCCGAGAACGGGAGGGCGGAAACACCATATATTTT. This codes for CAIREREGGNTIYF.

The chain has TRBV2 and TRBJ1-1, with TRBD1 as a possible D gene (5 bases). The CDR3 sequence is 15 residues long. V dropped 3 bases and J dropped 4 bases, with 15 bases sitting between them. Germline CDR1 is SNHLY and CDR2 is FYNNEI. The CDR3 DNA follows: TGTGCCAGCAGTGATCAGGGCCTGATTGGCACTGAAGCTTTCTTT. Translation gives CASSDQGLIGTEAFF.

The chain couples TRBV15 to TRBJ1-3; D is possibly TRBD1 (5 bases). V was cut by 1 base and J by 0 bases, with 10 bases left in between. The CDR3 runs to 16 residues. From germline, CDR1 is LNHNV and CDR2 YYDKDF (reference sequence). CDR3 loop: CATSRVRGISGNTIYF. CDR3 coding DNA: TGTGCCACCAGCAGAGTTCGGGGGATCTCTGGAAACACCATATATTTT.

The chain is built from TRBV11-3 and TRBJ2-7; no definite D call. Germline V CDR1 and CDR2: SGHNT, YENEEA. The CDR3 runs to 13 residues. V lost 0 bases, J lost 3 bases, and 6 bases lay in between. Here the CDR3 DNA reads TGTGCCAGCAGCTTAGATTCAGGCTACGAGCAGTACTTC. Translated: CASSLDSGYEQYF.

The rearrangement uses TRBV28 and TRBJ1-4, with D perhaps matching TRBD1 (5 bases). Per the germline V gene, CDR1 is MDHEN and CDR2 is SYDVKM. Trimming pared 2 bases from V and 8 bases from J, leaving 21 bases between. This CDR3 region has 17 residues. CDR3 in amino acids: CASSLAPRASYREKLFF. DNA of the CDR3: TGTGCCAGCAGTTTAGCCCCCAGGGCTTCATATCGAGAAAAACTGTTTTTT.

This clone has a single count. The CDR3 DNA follows: TGTGCCAGCTCAGACGGCGGGGGTTATCAGCCCCAGCATTTT. This gives the protein CASSDGGGYQPQHF. This rearrangement joins TRBV6-5 to TRBJ1-5; D may be TRBD1 (5 bases). CDR3 length equals 14 residues. Germline lookup yields CDR1 MNHEY and CDR2 SVGAGI. Deletions cut 8 bases from V and 5 bases from J, with 16 bases between.

V is TRBV27 and J is TRBJ1-1; possibly TRBD1 for D (5 bases). Germline-derived CDR1 and CDR2 are MNHEY and SMNVEV (reference sequence). The CDR3 has 13 residues. V lost 5 bases to trimming and J lost 9 bases, with 16 bases between them. CDR3 coding DNA: TGTGCCAGCAGTCTTAGGGACTTGGAAAAAGCTTTCTTT. Its protein product is CASSLRDLEKAFF.

This chain links TRBV6-5 with TRBJ1-1; 10 nucleotides align to TRBD1. This CDR3 has 15 amino acids. The J segment lost 2 bases and the V segment lost 6 bases, leaving 6 bases of the junction unmatched. Germline V CDR1 and CDR2: MNHEY, SVGAGI. CDR3 sequence reads: CASRLRQGANTEAFF. The CDR3, as DNA: TGTGCCAGCAGGCTAAGACAGGGGGCTAACACTGAAGCTTTCTTT.

A few counts support this clone. The chain couples TRBV3-1 (or the pseudogene TRBV3-2) to TRBJ1-6; D might be TRBD1 (5 bases). The V end lost 4 bases, the J end lost 10 bases, and 17 bases lay between the germline ends. CDR3 length equals 15 residues. Germline values: CDR1 LGHDT, CDR2 YNNKEL (reference sequence). CDR3 coding DNA: TGTGCCAGCAGCCTGGGGGAGGGGTCGGGCTCACCCCTCCACTTT. This gives the protein CASSLGEGSGSPLHF.

V usage is TRBV14 and J usage is TRBJ2-7; TRBD1 matches 9 bases. This CDR3 is built from 17 residues. V lost 0 bases to trimming and J lost 5 bases; unmatched junction nucleotides: 11. The germline gives CDR1 SGHDN, CDR2 FVKESK. The CDR3: CASSQDVGQGSLDEQYF. CDR3 in DNA: TGTGCCAGCAGCCAAGATGTAGGACAGGGGAGCCTAGACGAGCAGTACTTC.

The chain has TRBV10-3 and TRBJ1-2; D ambiguous. The CDR3 runs to 11 residues. V lost 6 bases and J lost 3, with 5 bases in between. In germline, CDR1 is ENHRY, CDR2 SYGVKD. Written as DNA, the CDR3 is TGTGCCATCAGGTCAGACTATGGCTACACCTTC. It translates to CAIRSDYGYTF.

The V and J genes are TRBV28 and TRBJ2-1, with 8 bases identical to TRBD2. Per germline, CDR1 MDHEN and CDR2 SYDVKM. The CDR3 is made up of 14 amino acids. Trimming cost V 8 bases and J 7 bases; bases outside gene matches: 10. The CDR3 loop is CASEFSSGLNEQFF. CDR3 nucleotides: TGTGCCAGCGAGTTTTCTAGCGGGCTAAATGAGCAGTTCTTC. The variable domain in full, completed from reference TRBV28 and TRBJ2-1, reads DVKVTQSSRYLVKRTGEKVFLECVQDMDHENMFWYRQDPGLGLRLIYFSYDVKMKEKGDIPEGYSVSREKKERFSLILESASTNQTSMYLCASEFSSGLNEQFFGPGTRLTVL.

This chain joins TRBV4-1 and TRBJ1-5; D not certain. Trimming cost V 0 bases and J 5 bases, with 2 bases left between them. Germline V gene lookup returns CDR1 MGHRA and CDR2 YSYEKL. This CDR3 region has 12 residues. CDR3 sequence: CASSQDDQPQHF. The CDR3 region has the DNA TGCGCCAGCAGCCAAGACGATCAGCCCCAGCATTTT.

The J gene is TRBJ2-5, the V gene TRBV6-1; 7 nucleotides agree with TRBD1. There are 16 residues in the CDR3. Germline trimming cut 3 bases from V and 1 base from J; bases unmatched to any gene: 8. Germline values: CDR1 MNHNS, CDR2 SASEGT. As DNA, the CDR3 is TGTGCCAGCAGTGATTGGGACAGAAGAGCCCAAGAGACCCAGTACTTC. It specifies CASSDWDRRAQETQYF.